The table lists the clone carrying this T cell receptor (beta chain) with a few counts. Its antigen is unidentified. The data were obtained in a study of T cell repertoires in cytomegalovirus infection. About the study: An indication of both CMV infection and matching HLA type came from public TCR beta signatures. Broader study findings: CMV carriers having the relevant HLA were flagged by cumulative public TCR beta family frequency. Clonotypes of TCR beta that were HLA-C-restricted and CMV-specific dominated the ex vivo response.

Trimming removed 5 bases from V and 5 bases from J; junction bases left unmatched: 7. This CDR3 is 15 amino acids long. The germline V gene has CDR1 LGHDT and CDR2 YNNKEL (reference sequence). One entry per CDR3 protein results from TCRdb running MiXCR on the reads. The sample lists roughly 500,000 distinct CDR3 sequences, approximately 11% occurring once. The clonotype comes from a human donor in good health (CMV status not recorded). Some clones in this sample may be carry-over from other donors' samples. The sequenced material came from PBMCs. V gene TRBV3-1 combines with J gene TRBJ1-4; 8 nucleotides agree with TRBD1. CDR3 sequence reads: CASSARDRKNEKLFF. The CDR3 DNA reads TGTGCCAGCAGCGCACGGGACAGGAAGAATGAAAAACTGTTTTTT.